These 24 T cell receptor beta chains were all obtained from the same sample, sequenced in a study of blood T cell repertoires in COVID-19. TCRdb keeps only in-frame clones here, not all; method: immunoSEQ multiplex PCR. Of around 390,000 clones in the sample, 85% to 90% were seen once. What was sequenced was PBMCs or T cells enriched from blood (not recorded which). Source of these receptors: a woman aged 50 to 60 who had recovered from COVID-19.

V gene TRBV5-1 combines with J gene TRBJ1-1; TRBD1 matches at 9 bases. The CDR3 totals 15 residues. V gave up 3 bases and J gave up 7 bases; unmatched junction bases: 10. Germline loops: CDR1 SGHRS, CDR2 YFSETQ. The CDR3 sequence: CASSSGDREGSEAFF. The CDR3 DNA follows: TGCGCCAGCAGCTCTGGGGACAGGGAGGGTAGTGAAGCTTTCTTT. The whole variable domain, remainder taken from reference TRBV5-1 and TRBJ1-1, is KAGVTQTPRYLIKTRGQQVTLSCSPISGHRSVSWYQQTPGQGLQFLFEYFSETQRNKGNFPGRFSGRQFSNSRSEMNVSTLELGDSALYLCASSSGDREGSEAFFGQGTRLTVV.

This clone turned up a few times. This chain connects TRBV30 to TRBJ1-2, with D tentatively TRBD1 (6 bases). With 4 bases removed from V and 0 bases from J, the gap between germline ends came to 12 bases. Germline V CDR1 and CDR2: GTSNPN, SVGIG (reference sequence). CDR3 length equals 14 residues. The CDR3 DNA sequence: TGTGCCTGGACACGACGGACAGCTAACTATGGCTACACCTTC. This translates into CAWTRRTANYGYTF.

The CDR3 sequence: CAWSDTHGALDTEAFF. The DNA for the CDR3 is TGTGCCTGGAGTGATACCCATGGGGCGTTGGACACTGAAGCTTTCTTT. The chain couples TRBV30 to TRBJ1-1; perhaps TRBD1 as D (5 bases). The V end lost 1 base, the J end lost 3 bases, and 18 bases lay between the germline ends. Germline V gene data show CDR1 as GTSNPN and CDR2 as SVGIG (reference sequence). This CDR3 region has 16 residues.

J is TRBJ2-7 and V is TRBV19; the D gene is possibly TRBD1 (6 bases). The ends were cut back, 5 bases at V and 2 bases at J, with 13 bases in the middle. Germline-derived CDR1 and CDR2 are LNHDA and SQIVND (reference sequence). The CDR3 extends over 14 amino acids. CDR3 sequence (DNA): TGTGCCAGTAGTCTTTTTTCAGGGGCCTACGAGCAGTACTTC. It encodes CASSLFSGAYEQYF. Full variable domain (outside the CDR3, taken from reference TRBV19 and TRBJ2-7): DGGITQSPKYLFRKEGQNVTLSCEQNLNHDAMYWYRQDPGQGLRLIYYSQIVNDFQKGDIAEGYSVSREKKESFPLTVTSAQKNPTAFYLCASSLFSGAYEQYFGPGTRLTVT.

The chain carries TRBV12-3 or TRBV12-4 and TRBJ2-1, with 7 bases that match TRBD2. Losses at the gene ends were 6 bases for V and 8 bases for J; bases not matched to a gene: 4. The CDR3 loop spans 12 amino acids. This CDR3 reads CASSGGFYEQFF. The CDR3 nucleotides are TGTGCCAGCAGCGGGGGGTTTTATGAGCAGTTCTTC.

V and J are TRBV5-1 and TRBJ1-1; no clear D gene. CDR3 size: 15 residues. Germline V CDR1 and CDR2: SGHRS, YFSETQ. V lost 1 base, J lost 0 bases, and 10 bases lay in between. CDR3 sequence (DNA): TGCGCCAGCAGCTTGACGCCGGAGTTGAACACTGAAGCTTTCTTT. This gives the protein CASSLTPELNTEAFF.

The V call is TRBV4-3, the J call TRBJ1-2; 7 bases fit TRBD1. V lost 0 bases to trimming and J lost 3 bases; unmatched junction nucleotides: 10. This CDR3 region has 17 residues. The germline CDR1 and CDR2 sequences are LGHNA and YSLEER. The CDR3, as DNA: TGCGCCAGCAGCCAAGATCTTACAGGGGCGATATACTATGGCTACACCTTC. Translating it yields CASSQDLTGAIYYGYTF.

The chain combines TRBV7-9 with TRBJ2-1; 9 positions match TRBD2. The CDR3 is 16 residues long. CDR1 and CDR2 (germline): SEHNR, FQNEAQ (reference sequence). After removal of 8 bases from V and 2 bases from J, the junction contained 10 bases not matched to a gene. The DNA of the CDR3 is TGTGCCAGCGGGCGGTCGGGACTAGCACCCTACAATGAGCAGTTCTTC. Its protein product is CASGRSGLAPYNEQFF.

The V and J genes are TRBV14 and TRBJ1-2, with 7 bases that match TRBD1. Germline V CDR1 and CDR2: SGHDN, FVKESK. V trimming: 4 bases; J trimming: 7 bases; junction bases outside the gene matches: 9. The CDR3 spans 14 residues. For the CDR3, the DNA is TGTGCCAGCAGCCTAGGACAGGTATCGGTTGGCTACACCTTC. Encoded protein: CASSLGQVSVGYTF.

The V and J genes are TRBV18 and TRBJ2-7; D perhaps matches TRBD1 (5 bases). The CDR3 contains 14 residues. Germline V gene lookup returns CDR1 KGHSH and CDR2 LQKENI. V gave up 3 bases and J gave up 0 bases, with 9 bases separating them. The CDR3 bases are TGTGCCAGCTCACCGGCACAGGACTCCTACGAGCAGTACTTC. This translates into CASSPAQDSYEQYF. Complete variable domain (other parts from reference TRBV18 and TRBJ2-7): NAGVMQNPRHLVRRRGQEARLRCSPMKGHSHVYWYRQLPEEGLKFMVYLQKENIIDESGMPKERFSAEFPKEGPSILRIQQVVRGDSAAYFCASSPAQDSYEQYFGPGTRLTVT.

The chain links TRBV7-2 to TRBJ1-6, with 8 bases identical to TRBD1. Germline V gene data show CDR1 as SGHTA and CDR2 as FQGNSA. V lost 5 bases to trimming and J lost 9 bases; unmatched junction nucleotides: 6. This CDR3 is built from 14 residues. For the CDR3, the DNA is TGTGCCAGCAGCGCAGGACAGGGCGGTTCACCCCTCCACTTT. Translating it yields CASSAGQGGSPLHF.

The chain uses TRBV27 and TRBJ2-1; the match to TRBD2 covers 7 bases. This CDR3 has 17 residues. Germline CDR1 is MNHEY and CDR2 is SMNVEV (reference sequence). V trimming: 5 bases; J trimming: 4 bases; junction bases outside the gene matches: 14. Here the CDR3 DNA reads TGTGCCAGCAGTCCGTTTGGACTGGCCGGGGGGTACAATGAGCAGTTCTTC. It codes for CASSPFGLAGGYNEQFF.

The gene calls are TRBV2 and TRBJ1-4, with 9 positions matching TRBD1. The CDR3 covers 16 residues. Germline V CDR1 and CDR2: SNHLY, FYNNEI. With 6 bases clipped from V and 3 bases from J, the junction kept 8 bases outside the gene matches. CDR3 nucleotide sequence: TGTGCCAGCAGCCTCGACAGGGGGTCGGCTAATGAAAAACTGTTTTTT. Translation gives CASSLDRGSANEKLFF.

This rearrangement joins TRBV18 to TRBJ1-1; no clear D gene. The V gene's germline CDR1 is KGHSH and CDR2 LQKENI. The V gene lost 4 bases and the J gene lost 10 bases, with 16 bases spanning the gap. This CDR3 has 13 residues. CDR3 amino acids: CASSLESFYGAFF. For the CDR3, the DNA is TGTGCCAGCTCACTTGAGTCTTTTTATGGAGCTTTCTTT.

Turning to this clone: At one boundary the junction diverges from the germline segment, which might be a read error. The chain combines TRBV7-7 with TRBJ2-1; 7 positions agree with TRBD1. CDR1 SSHAT and CDR2 FNYEAQ come from the germline V gene (reference sequence). The CDR3 is 15 residues long. The CDR3: CASSPGTENYNEQFF. The CDR3, as DNA: TGTGCTAGCAGCCCGGGGACAGAGAACTACAATGAGCAGTTCTTC.

The rearrangement uses TRBV24-1 and TRBJ1-1; no clear D gene. The CDR3 consists of 12 residues. Looked up from germline, CDR1 is KGHDR and CDR2 is SFDVKD. V was trimmed by 10 bases and J by 1 base, leaving 9 bases between them. CDR3 DNA: TGTGCCACAAGAGGGCCGAACACTGAAGCTTTCTTT. This sequence encodes CATRGPNTEAFF.

This clone was detected only once. This chain links TRBV12-3 or TRBV12-4 with TRBJ1-1; 10 bases fit TRBD1. The V gene end was trimmed by 5 bases and the J gene end by 6 bases; junction bases not matched to a gene: 3. This CDR3 region has 13 residues. This CDR3 is CASSTDRGAEAFF. CDR3 bases: TGTGCCAGCAGTACGGACAGGGGGGCTGAAGCTTTCTTT.

DNA of the CDR3: TGCGCCAGCAGCTTGGCCCTGACTAGCGGGGGGCTCGGGGATACGCAGTATTTT. Translating gives CASSLALTSGGLGDTQYF. The V gene is TRBV5-1, the J gene TRBJ2-3; 13 positions match TRBD2. The CDR3 runs 18 residues. CDR1 SGHRS and CDR2 YFSETQ come from the germline V gene. Trimming took 0 bases from V and 6 from J; bases not matched to a gene: 10. The full variable domain, completed using reference TRBV5-1 and TRBJ2-3, is KAGVTQTPRYLIKTRGQQVTLSCSPISGHRSVSWYQQTPGQGLQFLFEYFSETQRNKGNFPGRFSGRQFSNSRSEMNVSTLELGDSALYLCASSLALTSGGLGDTQYFGPGTRLTVL.

The rearrangement joins TRBV19 to TRBJ1-5; 7 bases agree with TRBD1. Germline V gene sequence: CDR1 LNHDA, CDR2 SQIVND (reference sequence). V lost 3 bases to trimming and J lost 10 bases; unmatched junction nucleotides: 9. The CDR3 extends over 14 amino acids. The CDR3 loop is CASSILQGNFPQHF. In DNA, the CDR3 is TGTGCCAGTAGTATTTTACAGGGGAATTTTCCCCAGCATTTT.

The chain combines TRBV29-1 with TRBJ2-3, with TRBD1 matching 8 bases. The CDR3 runs to 15 residues. V was clipped by 3 bases and J by 2 bases; unmatched bases: 7. Germline CDR1 is SQVTM and CDR2 is ANQGSEA. Here the CDR3 DNA reads TGCAGCGTTGAGGGCGCAGGGGGCATCACAGATACGCAGTATTTT. Encoded protein: CSVEGAGGITDTQYF.

The chain recombines TRBV6-1 with TRBJ1-5, with D hard to call. Germline-derived CDR1 and CDR2 are MNHNS and SASEGT. The CDR3 runs to 18 residues. V was cut by 3 bases and J by 0 bases, with 18 bases left in between. CDR3 sequence reads: CASSESQVYPYSNQPQHF. In DNA form, the CDR3 reads TGTGCCAGCAGTGAGTCTCAGGTCTATCCCTATAGCAATCAGCCCCAGCATTTT.

The chain recombines TRBV3-1 (or the pseudogene TRBV3-2) with TRBJ2-1; 7 nucleotides match TRBD1. The J segment lost 5 bases and the V segment lost 1 base, leaving 11 bases of the junction unmatched. The CDR3 sequence is 17 residues long. Germline assignment: CDR1 LGHDT and CDR2 YNNKEL (reference sequence). CDR3 nucleotides: TGTGCCAGCAGCCAAGGTGGGATCAGGGGGTGGGACAATGAGCAGTTCTTC. This sequence encodes CASSQGGIRGWDNEQFF.

The chain uses TRBV28 and TRBJ1-1; 10 positions match TRBD1. With 7 bases clipped from V and 5 bases from J, the junction kept 4 bases outside the gene matches. Germline assignment: CDR1 MDHEN and CDR2 SYDVKM. The CDR3 runs to 13 residues. The chain's CDR3 is CASNRDRGTEAFF. The CDR3 nucleotides are TGTGCCAGCAACCGGGACAGGGGTACTGAAGCTTTCTTT.

This chain connects TRBV13 to TRBJ1-4; a weak D match, TRBD1 (6 bases). Trimming took off 6 bases at V and 6 bases at J, with 14 bases between the two ends. Germline V lookup: CDR1 PRHDT, CDR2 FYEKMQ (reference sequence). The CDR3 is 14 residues long. The CDR3 nucleotides read TGTGCCAGCAGACGGGGGGCAGGGGATGAAAAACTGTTTTTT. Its protein product is CASRRGAGDEKLFF.